One sample yielded the 23 T cell receptor beta chains listed below, sequenced in a study of CD8+ T cells in alopecia areata listed by TCRdb under 2018. Receptors were amplified or captured by the immunoSEQ multiplex PCR assay. To provide template for TCR sequencing, every sample had RNA extracted and reverse transcribed into cDNA. The source is immuneACCESS, and TCRdb retained only in-frame sequences with V and J called. Part of the clones is not carried over; for the studies checked, unresolved V genes explain less than half of this, and the remainder is unexplained. The sample has some 180,000 clones on record, roughly 53% of them singletons. Roughly a tenth of the sample comes from the top ten. Taken with the paper, the label for time point translates to: roughly 24 weeks on oral tofacitinib. This specimen's treatment or condition label, interpreted: oral pan-JAK inhibitor, 5-10 mg twice daily.

The sample was CD8+ T cells sorted from blood, taken at week 24, from a patient treated with tofacitinib. These receptors were collected from a human donor with alopecia areata.

This clone was detected a few times. The V call is TRBV5-1, the J call TRBJ2-7; 7 positions match TRBD1. CDR3 length equals 13 residues. The V and J ends lost 4 bases and 5 bases, in that order; junction bases with no gene match: 6. The germline gives CDR1 SGHRS, CDR2 YFSETQ. CDR3 region: CASSQTGTHEQYF. The CDR3 DNA is TGCGCCAGCAGCCAGACAGGGACCCACGAGCAGTACTTC.

This clone was detected once. The rearrangement links TRBV4-3 to TRBJ2-1; no reliable D call. The CDR3 is 11 amino acids. The V end was cut by 4 bases, the J end by 6 bases, with 4 bases between. Germline V gene lookup returns CDR1 LGHNA and CDR2 YSLEER. The DNA of the CDR3 is TGCGCCAGCAGCCGTCGCAATGAGCAGTTCTTC. It encodes CASSRRNEQFF.

The chain is built from TRBV9 and TRBJ2-7, with 8 bases fitting TRBD1. The CDR3 has 14 residues. In germline, CDR1 is SGDLS, CDR2 YYNGEE. V trimming: 4 bases; J trimming: 2 bases; junction bases outside the gene matches: 5. The CDR3 DNA follows: TGTGCCAGCAGCATCGGACAGGGACCCTACGAGCAGTACTTC. It is translated as CASSIGQGPYEQYF.

The chain uses TRBV29-1 and TRBJ2-1; 13 bases fit TRBD2. The CDR3 has 15 residues. J gave up 0 bases and V 6 bases, and 2 bases lay outside the gene matches. CDR1 is SQVTM and CDR2 is ANQGSEA in the germline V gene. CDR3 nucleotides: TGCAGCGTGGGACTAGCGGGGAGCTCCTACAATGAGCAGTTCTTC. This sequence encodes CSVGLAGSSYNEQFF.

This clone was detected a few times. The chain is built from TRBV13 and TRBJ2-5, with 8 positions matching TRBD2. The CDR3 covers 14 residues. The germline V gene has CDR1 PRHDT and CDR2 FYEKMQ (reference sequence). Trimming at V came to 5 bases and at J to 2 bases, leaving 4 bases not matched to a gene. CDR3 amino acids: CASSTREGQETQYF. The CDR3 DNA is TGTGCCAGCAGCACCCGGGAGGGGCAAGAGACCCAGTACTTC.

V and J are TRBV13 and TRBJ2-7; D might be TRBD1 or TRBD2, each matching 5 bases. CDR1 and CDR2 (germline): PRHDT, FYEKMQ (reference sequence). The CDR3 has 16 amino acids. The V end lost 2 bases, the J end lost 4 bases, and 18 bases lay between the germline ends. CDR3 sequence: CASSLKYEGSAYEQYF. DNA of the CDR3: TGTGCCAGCAGCTTAAAATACGAGGGGTCGGCTTACGAGCAGTACTTC.

This clone was counted once. This rearrangement joins TRBV29-1 to TRBJ1-2, with D perhaps TRBD1 (6 bases). Trimming pared 3 bases from V and 4 bases from J, leaving 9 bases between. The germline V gene encodes CDR1 SQVTM and CDR2 ANQGSEA. The CDR3 contains 12 residues. Here the CDR3 reads CSVDSGVYGYTF. CDR3 in DNA: TGCAGCGTTGATTCAGGGGTCTATGGCTACACCTTC.

The CDR3 spells CASSPLGRGTYEQYF. CDR3 nucleotide sequence: TGTGCCAGCAGCCCCCTCGGTAGGGGAACCTACGAGCAGTACTTC. This chain connects TRBV6-6 to TRBJ2-7, with TRBD1 as a possible D gene (5 bases). The length of the CDR3 is 15 residues. CDR1 is MNHNY, CDR2 SVGAGI, per germline (reference sequence). Trimming took 6 bases from V and 2 from J, leaving 17 bases between them.

The V and J genes are TRBV7-3 and TRBJ2-3; TRBD1 or TRBD2 may be the D gene (5 bases each). From germline, CDR1 is SGHTA and CDR2 FQGTGA. The CDR3 sequence is 16 residues long. V lost 6 bases to trimming and J lost 5 bases, with 21 bases between them. The CDR3 nucleotides are TGTGCCAGCAGTCCAAAACCGGGACGGGGAATAGATACGCAGTATTTT. Translating gives CASSPKPGRGIDTQYF.

The chain carries TRBV10-3 and TRBJ2-3; the match to TRBD2 covers 8 bases. CDR1 is ENHRY and CDR2 is SYGVKD in the germline V gene. This CDR3 region has 15 residues. Losses at the gene ends were 6 bases for V and 0 bases for J; bases not matched to a gene: 5. CDR3 sequence reads: CAISGGASSTDTQYF. The CDR3, as DNA: TGTGCCATCAGCGGGGGGGCTTCTAGCACAGATACGCAGTATTTT.

A word on this clone: The same CDR3 arises from other DNA sequences in this sample as well. V gene TRBV5-1 combines with J gene TRBJ2-1, with TRBD2 matching 7 bases. The germline CDR1 and CDR2 sequences are SGHRS and YFSETQ. Trimming took 5 bases from V and 7 from J; bases not matched to a gene: 3. The CDR3 runs 12 residues. The CDR3 nucleotides are TGCGCCAGCAGTCTGGGGGGGAATGAGCAGTTCTTC. Its translation: CASSLGGNEQFF.

This clone appeared a few times. The chain has TRBV29-1 and TRBJ2-4; a weak D match, TRBD1 (5 bases). The germline V and J ends were trimmed by 1 base and 5 bases, with 9 bases remaining between them. Germline-derived CDR1 and CDR2 are SQVTM and ANQGSEA. CDR3 length: 13 residues. The CDR3 nucleotides read TGCAGCGTTGAAGGGGTACAGGAAAACATTCAGTACTTC. Protein: CSVEGVQENIQYF.

This chain connects TRBV11-2 to TRBJ1-4; no definite D call. The germline gives CDR1 SGHAT, CDR2 FQNNGV. The CDR3 has 11 amino acids. The V end lost 3 bases, the J end lost 7 bases, and 3 bases lay between the germline ends. The CDR3 region has the DNA TGTGCCAGCAGCTTGGGTGAAAAACTGTTTTTT. Residues: CASSLGEKLFF.

In nucleotides, the CDR3 is TGCGCCAGCAGCTTGGCCCGGGACCCAGACTCCTATAATTCACCCCTCCACTTT. Protein sequence: CASSLARDPDSYNSPLHF. The chain is built from TRBV5-1 and TRBJ1-6; D possibly corresponds to TRBD1 (5 bases). CDR3 length: 18 amino acids. The germline V gene has CDR1 SGHRS and CDR2 YFSETQ. Trimming removed 0 bases from V and 0 bases from J, with 13 bases in between.

The chain has TRBV19 and TRBJ1-2, with D unclear. From germline, CDR1 is LNHDA and CDR2 SQIVND (reference sequence). V lost 5 bases, J lost 5 bases, and 12 bases lay in between. The CDR3 has 13 residues. CDR3 loop: CASSPSGDYGYTF. CDR3 nucleotide sequence: TGTGCCAGTAGTCCCAGTGGGGATTATGGCTACACCTTC.

The chain joins TRBV5-6 to TRBJ2-3; TRBD2 matches at 8 bases. CDR1 is SGHDT and CDR2 is YYEEEE in the germline V gene. Trimming took 4 bases from V and 0 from J; bases not matched to a gene: 4. The CDR3 is 15 amino acids. As DNA, the CDR3 is TGTGCCAGCAGCCGGGGGGGAGCTAGCACAGATACGCAGTATTTT. This translates into CASSRGGASTDTQYF.

V is TRBV27 and J is TRBJ2-5; D is unresolved. Trimming took 8 bases from V and 7 from J, leaving 8 bases between them. CDR3 length: 10 residues. Germline V lookup: CDR1 MNHEY, CDR2 SMNVEV (reference sequence). The CDR3 loop reads CASGEVTQYF. Here the CDR3 DNA reads TGTGCCAGCGGCGAAGTGACCCAGTACTTC.

V and J are TRBV6-5 and TRBJ2-2; D might be TRBD1 or TRBD2, each matching 5 bases. Trimming took off 0 bases at V and 3 bases at J, with 5 bases between the two ends. Germline CDR1 and CDR2: MNHEY and SVGAGI. The CDR3 length is 14 residues. The CDR3 coding sequence is TGTGCCAGCAGTTACTCGGGGGACACCGGGGAGCTGTTTTTT. This encodes CASSYSGDTGELFF.

The J gene is TRBJ2-7, the V gene TRBV4-3, with TRBD1 matching over 9 bases. The CDR3 consists of 15 residues. Germline V lookup: CDR1 LGHNA, CDR2 YSLEER. J gave up 3 bases and V 0 bases, and 3 bases lay outside the gene matches. CDR3 DNA: TGCGCCAGCAGCCAAGATAGACAGGGGGGCTACGAGCAGTACTTC. Its protein is CASSQDRQGGYEQYF.

CDR3 loop: CARQGSGDTDTQYF. Here the CDR3 DNA reads TGTGCCAGGCAGGGGAGCGGCGACACAGATACGCAGTATTTT. This chain links TRBV2 with TRBJ2-3, with D possibly TRBD1 on 6 matching bases. V gave up 9 bases and J gave up 2 bases, with 15 bases separating them. This CDR3 has 14 amino acids. CDR1 SNHLY and CDR2 FYNNEI come from the germline V gene.

About this clone itself: The CDR3 does not end in the conserved phenylalanine or tryptophan, so this is likely a read error. J is TRBJ2-7 and V is TRBV6-1; TRBD1 aligns across 9 bases. CDR3 length equals 15 residues. V lost 10 bases, J lost 3 bases, and 13 bases stayed unmatched. CDR1 MNHNS and CDR2 SASEGT come from the germline V gene. CDR3: CATINRDREDYEQYL. CDR3 DNA: TGTGCCACGATTAACCGGGACAGGGAAGACTACGAGCAGTACCTC.

V and J are TRBV13 and TRBJ2-2, with D uncertain. Trimming removed 4 bases from V and 1 base from J, with 4 bases in between. CDR1 and CDR2 (germline): PRHDT, FYEKMQ (reference sequence). The CDR3 spans 13 residues. The CDR3 is CASSSGNTGELFF. The CDR3 DNA is TGTGCCAGCAGCTCAGGGAACACCGGGGAGCTGTTTTTT.

In its sample, this clone was seen a few times. This CDR3 is CASSFLSGGPQETQYF. Written as DNA, the CDR3 is TGTGCCAGCAGTTTTCTCTCAGGGGGGCCCCAAGAGACCCAGTACTTC. The chain recombines TRBV27 with TRBJ2-5; possible D gene TRBD1, 7 bases. The germline V gene encodes CDR1 MNHEY and CDR2 SMNVEV (reference sequence). The length of the CDR3 is 16 residues. V gave up 3 bases and J gave up 1 base, with 15 bases separating them.